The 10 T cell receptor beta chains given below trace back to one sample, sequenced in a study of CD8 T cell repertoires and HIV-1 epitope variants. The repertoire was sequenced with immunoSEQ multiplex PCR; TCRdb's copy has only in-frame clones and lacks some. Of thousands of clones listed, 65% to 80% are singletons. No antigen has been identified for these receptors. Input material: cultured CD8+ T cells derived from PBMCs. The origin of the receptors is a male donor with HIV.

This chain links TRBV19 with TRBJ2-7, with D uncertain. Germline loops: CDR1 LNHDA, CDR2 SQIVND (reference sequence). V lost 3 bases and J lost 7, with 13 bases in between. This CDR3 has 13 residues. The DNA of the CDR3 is TGTGCCAGTAGTATGAACTCCCTCCTGGAGCAGTACTTC. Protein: CASSMNSLLEQYF.

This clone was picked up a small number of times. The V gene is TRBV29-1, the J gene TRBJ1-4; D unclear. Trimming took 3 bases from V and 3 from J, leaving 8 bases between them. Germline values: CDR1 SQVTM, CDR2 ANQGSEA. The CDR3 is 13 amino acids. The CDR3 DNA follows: TGCAGCGTTGAGGGAGACTCTAATGAAAAACTGTTTTTT. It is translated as CSVEGDSNEKLFF.

CDR3 protein: CASSAGTYGYTF. DNA for the CDR3: TGTGCCAGCAGCGCGGGTACTTATGGCTACACCTTC. V gene TRBV5-6 combines with J gene TRBJ1-2; D ambiguous. The CDR3 is 12 amino acids. Looked up from germline, CDR1 is SGHDT and CDR2 is YYEEEE. Trimming removed 4 bases from V and 5 bases from J, with 9 bases in between.

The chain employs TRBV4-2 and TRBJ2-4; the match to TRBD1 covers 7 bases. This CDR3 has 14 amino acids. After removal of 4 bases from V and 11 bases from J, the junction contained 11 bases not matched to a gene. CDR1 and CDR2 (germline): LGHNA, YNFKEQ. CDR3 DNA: TGTGCCAGCAGCCGAGGACAGGAAGGTTCGGTTCAGTACTTC. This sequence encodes CASSRGQEGSVQYF.

CDR3 region: CASSPNTGELFF. The CDR3 DNA reads TGTGCCAGCAGCCCGAACACCGGGGAGCTGTTTTTT. The chain combines TRBV11-3 with TRBJ2-2; D not certain. The germline V and J ends were trimmed by 5 bases and 0 bases, with 1 base remaining between them. Looked up from germline, CDR1 is SGHNT and CDR2 is YENEEA. The CDR3 sequence is 12 residues long.

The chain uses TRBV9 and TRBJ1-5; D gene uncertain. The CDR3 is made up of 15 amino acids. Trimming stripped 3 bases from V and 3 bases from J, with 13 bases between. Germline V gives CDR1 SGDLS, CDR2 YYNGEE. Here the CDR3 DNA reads TGTGCCAGCAGCGCCCGAGGGAGTCTCAATCAGCCCCAGCATTTT. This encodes CASSARGSLNQPQHF.

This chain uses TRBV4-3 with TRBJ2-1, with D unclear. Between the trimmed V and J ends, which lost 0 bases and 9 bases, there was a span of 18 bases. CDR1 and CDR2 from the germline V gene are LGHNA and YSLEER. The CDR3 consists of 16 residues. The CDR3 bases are TGCGCCAGCAGCCAAGATGCGCGGTCTGGGCTCGGTGAGCAGTTCTTC. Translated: CASSQDARSGLGEQFF.

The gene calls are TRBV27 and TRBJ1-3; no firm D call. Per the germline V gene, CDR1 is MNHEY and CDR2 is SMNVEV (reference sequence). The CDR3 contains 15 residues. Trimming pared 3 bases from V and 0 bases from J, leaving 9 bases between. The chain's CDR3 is CASSLSRSSGNTIYF. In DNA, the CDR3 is TGTGCCAGCAGTTTGTCACGGAGCTCTGGAAACACCATATATTTT.

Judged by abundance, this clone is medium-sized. The CDR3 DNA reads TGTGCCAGCAGCCCTACAGGCGGGCGGGACGAGCAGTACTTC. Protein sequence: CASSPTGGRDEQYF. The chain employs TRBV4-2 and TRBJ2-7; D possibly matches TRBD1 or TRBD2 (5 bases each). V was trimmed by 4 bases and J by 5 bases, leaving 15 bases between them. The germline CDR1 and CDR2 sequences are LGHNA and YNFKEQ. This CDR3 spans 14 amino acids.

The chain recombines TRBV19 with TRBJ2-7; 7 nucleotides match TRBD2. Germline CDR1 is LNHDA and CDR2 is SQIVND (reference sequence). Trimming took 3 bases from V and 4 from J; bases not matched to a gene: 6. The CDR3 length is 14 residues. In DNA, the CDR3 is TGTGCCAGTAGTATCAGCCTAGCGGCATACGAGCAGTACTTC. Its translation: CASSISLAAYEQYF.